This T cell receptor beta chain emerged from a study of shared clonotypes between healthy human individuals (dated by TCRdb to about 2020). Notes on the research overall: The cohort comprised a couple of women and a few men aged 18 to 49 years. For each donor, CD4 naive and CD4 memory were each given three plates, CD8 naive was given two plates, and CD8 memory was given one plate. To estimate repertoire size and how much clonotypes are shared between individuals, the study performed deep sequencing of blood TCR repertoires from a handful of healthy adults. Different laboratories and diverse techniques were used to prepare libraries and sequence TCR repertoires, to increase sequencing depth and limit assay-specific biases. Each donor's leukapheresis produced roughly between about 0.8 and 8.9 billion PBMCs.

Including cysteine and phenylalanine, the CDR3 has 16 amino acids. The entry retains the CDR3 DNA only, 48 bases that are in frame from base 1. V loses 6 bases at its end and J loses 3 bases; junction bases beyond the gene matches: 10. Sequences MNHEY (CDR1) and SMNVEV (CDR2) are obtained from the germline V gene (reference sequence). Using the deep immunoSEQ assay, TCR CDR3 regions were amplified from genomic DNA by multiplex PCR. Genomic DNA extracted from each cell subset was distributed evenly over all wells of several immunoSEQ 96-well plates, and each plate served as one replicate. For sorted subsets, around 0.2 ug genomic DNA, equal to tens of thousands of T cell genomes, was loaded into each replicate PCR. The purified libraries were quantified using a Qubit 3.0 fluorometer, sized with a Bioanalyzer 2100, and then quantified again using the KAPA Library Quantification kit. Each immunoSEQ 96-well plate was sequenced on its own single-read 150-cycle Illumina NextSeq 550 flow cell. In the source study's methods: The immunoSEQ output contained only junctional sequences without quality scores, so filtering could not match that applied to full-length reads. To assign V/J genes and CDR3, sequences were annotated using PyIR, a Python wrapper for IgBLAST v1.9, with IMGT germline references. Reads with weak V/J assignments (E-value above 1e-6), missing CDR3, stop codons, out-of-frame junctions, or ambiguous translated residues were removed. V3J clonotypes were defined by identical inferred V gene, J gene, and CDR3 amino acid sequence. Percentage overlap between repertoires was calculated by dividing the number of shared unique clonotypes by the size of the smaller repertoire. Richness of each repertoire was evaluated using RTK rarefaction, the Chao1 estimator, and Recon v2.1 estimates of unobserved clonotypes. For all TCRbeta clonotypes obtained by the gDNA method from a few donors, generation probabilities were computed with OLGA. Sourced from immuneACCESS, this table was stored by TCRdb with only in-frame sequences that have V and J called. A share of the clones is absent; for the studies checked, an unresolved V gene accounts for under half, and the remainder has no known explanation. D and trimming were read from the DNA, whereas the V and J calls and clone size are those reported in that table. The sample yields around 1.9 million clones; around 93% were counted once. The ten largest clones add up to over 1.5% of the sample.

Regarding this clone: Its antigen target is currently unknown. No per-base quality is available; no much larger clone lies one base away.

CD8 naive samples consisted of CD45RO-negative cells that were positively selected for CCR7, yielding a CD45RA+CCR7+ population without TemRA cells. Donors were healthy HIV-negative adults with no recently reported acute infections or vaccinations. Every donor was a Caucasian adult living in Nashville, Tennessee, USA. Blood was obtained by leukapheresis, after which PBMCs were separated by Ficoll-Histopaque density gradient centrifugation and cryopreserved in liquid nitrogen vapor phase. Analytical flow cytometry was used to check the purity and quantity of each magnetically sorted T cell population. Genomic DNA was isolated from each sorted fraction and quantified by UV absorbance on a Nanodrop 2000c. Findings and caveats that apply to the study as a whole: Incomplete sequencing was indicated by rarefaction of sorted-subset datasets, despite the large sequencing depth. Larger estimated clonotype richness was generally found for naive subsets than for memory subsets. Pairwise subsampling indicated that sequencing depth was expected to affect the degree of clonotype sharing among donors. Compared with non-shared clonotypes, the clonotypes found in all four sorted-subset donors had higher generation probabilities. Only blood was sampled, and tissue TCR repertoires likely differ from those in blood. Because the study included a small number of donors, the genetic and exposure-history diversity represented was limited. About 5% of naive CD4, 3.5% of naive CD8, 2% to 2.5% of memory CD4, and 0.4% of memory CD8 clonotypes were shared across several donors.

Sequencing was done on a sample of naive CD8+ T cells from PBMCs. The cell subset or site label, read with the paper, signifies: CD45RA+CCR7+. The chain uses TRBV27 and TRBJ2-1, and 8 junctional nucleotides match TRBD2. This TCR was recovered from a man aged 18 to 29 in good health. Some clones in this sample may be carry-over from other donors' samples. Here the CDR3 is given as CASSHYGSGIYNEQFF. The nucleotide sequence reads TGTGCCAGCAGCCACTACGGTAGCGGGATCTACAATGAGCAGTTCTTC.